This T cell receptor beta chain was documented in a study of blood T cell repertoires in COVID-19. Only one count was recorded for this clone. This CDR3 is 15 amino acids long. The germline V gene encodes CDR1 SGHTA and CDR2 FQGNSA. With 1 base removed from V and 6 bases from J, the gap between germline ends came to 14 bases. Study processing details: Nucleated cell number was recorded as an estimate derived from reference gene primer amplification. The method was immunoSEQ multiplex PCR; TCRdb's version includes in-frame clones alone and lacks a portion of them. V and J calls and clone size are given by that table; D and trimming were obtained from the DNA. The sample lists some 30,000 clones; roughly 80% were seen once.

The sample taken for sequencing was peripheral blood. The rearrangement joins TRBV7-2 to TRBJ2-3; possible D gene TRBD2, 5 bases. This clonotype was sampled from an elderly man with active COVID-19. This CDR3 is CASSLDRKRGDTQYF. CDR3 nucleotide sequence: TGTGCCAGCAGCTTAGACAGAAAACGAGGGGATACGCAGTATTTT.